The T cell receptor beta chain under discussion was sequenced for a study of low-dose radiotherapy and immunotherapy resistance in tumors. Background on the study: Intravenous nivolumab 240 mg every two weeks plus ipilimumab 1 mg/kg every six weeks was given to patients.

V was pared by 5 bases and J by 2 bases, with 21 bases between. Germline V gene lookup returns CDR1 SGHAT and CDR2 FQNNGV. CDR3 length: 17 residues. Alpha and beta chains were covered, as first-strand cDNA relied on TRAV- and TRBV-specific primers. Amplification of TCRs used a constant-region primer and V-primer adapter for about 21 PCR cycles. From the reads, TCRdb called clonotypes with MiXCR, one entry per CDR3 protein. This table holds 35,000 to 50,000 distinct CDR3 sequences, roughly 20% found once. As to time point: after trial treatment. Treatment specified: LDRT plus nivolumab, ipilimumab, low-dose cyclophosphamide and aspirin (RACIN trial). Eligible patients bore advanced solid tumors devoid of tumor-infiltrating lymphocytes.

This chain links TRBV11-2 with TRBJ1-1; the D gene is possibly TRBD1 (5 bases). This sample comprised PBMCs, obtained after low-dose radiotherapy plus immunotherapy. The sequence was obtained from a female donor with ovarian cancer. The CDR3 sequence is CASSQRTFGGGNTEAFF. CDR3 DNA: TGTGCCAGCAGCCAGAGAACGTTTGGGGGTGGAAACACTGAAGCTTTCTTT.